Below, one T cell receptor (beta chain) is given with its context. The template used for profiling TCR beta VDJ and CDR3 was genomic DNA. One entry per CDR3 protein, called by TCRdb with MiXCR from the reads. The repertoire holds roughly 80,000 distinct CDR3 sequences, with about 70% as singletons. The CDR3 loop spans 16 amino acids. V lost 3 bases to trimming and J lost 4 bases; unmatched junction nucleotides: 6. Germline lookup yields CDR1 MNHEY and CDR2 SMNVEV (reference sequence). Patients chosen for sequencing had shown CD8+CD57+ cell expansion by flow cytometry. The data derive from a study of CD8+CD57+ T cells in acquired aplastic anemia. Across the whole study: Sorted CD4+ and CD8+ cells gave an average of about 3 ug of DNA.

J is TRBJ2-5 and V is TRBV27; 12 bases are shared with TRBD2. The sample consisted of sorted CD4+, CD8+, or CD8+CD57+ T cells (not recorded which) from PBMCs. The TCR originated in a human donor with aplastic anemia. CDR3 region: CASSFLGLAGRETQYF. The DNA of the CDR3 is TGTGCCAGCAGTTTCCTCGGACTAGCGGGACGAGAGACCCAGTACTTC.